This is a list of T cell receptor beta chains from one sample in a study of T cell changes during pregnancy in multiple sclerosis. The data were produced by immunoSEQ multiplex PCR, yet TCRdb's version contains in-frame clones alone and is incomplete. The sample carries some 49,000 clones, 85% to 95% recorded once. Sequenced here: CD8+ T cells from peripheral blood mononuclear cells, sampled in the first trimester of pregnancy. The receptors were gathered from a female donor with multiple sclerosis, enrolled in a pregnancy study. CDR3s include the opening cysteine and the closing phenylalanine or tryptophan. Each record gives: V gene, clone size, J gene, CDR3 length, CDR3 protein. Rows may omit the clone size; those that give it use once, few, many or a size class.

TRBV19	.	TRBJ2-7	14	CASSPGTSGWEQYF
TRBV5-6	.	TRBJ2-7	14	CASSLARNSYEQYF
TRBV27	few	TRBJ1-5	15	CASSLLAGNNQPQHF
TRBV11-1	.	TRBJ1-1	13	CASSLVRDTEAFF
TRBV7-9	once	TRBJ1-1	15	CASSYRDRGGTEAFF
TRBV13	.	TRBJ1-2	17	CASSLGLGNRVNYGYTF
TRBV5-1	.	TRBJ2-7	15	CASSSLGQGASEQYF
TRBV2	.	TRBJ2-7	12	CASSPNVGEQYF
TRBV4-1	.	TRBJ2-3	13	CASSHAGGDTQYF
TRBV4-1	.	TRBJ2-7	15	CASSPSLTSGYEQYF
TRBV2	.	TRBJ1-1	13	CASSEGGVTEAFF
TRBV27	.	TRBJ1-2	14	CASSSDRGLSGYTF
TRBV6-1	.	TRBJ2-3	15	CASSEDYPLTDTQYF
TRBV13	.	TRBJ1-2	13	CASSLGQGAGYTF
TRBV4-1	.	TRBJ1-5	17	CASSQEWGVVGNQPQHF
TRBV7-9	once	TRBJ1-5	14	CASSSVSSNQPQHF
TRBV10-2	.	TRBJ2-1	14	CASLTSGSLDEQFF
TRBV14	.	TRBJ2-2	14	CASSHTGLPGELFF
TRBV4-3	once	TRBJ2-3	15	CASRRGEGGTDTQYF
TRBV27	.	TRBJ1-2	13	CASSFGTDYGYTF
TRBV30	.	TRBJ1-1	14	CAWSVGQGMTEAFF
TRBV5-8	.	TRBJ2-7	14	CASSLRGPSYEQYF
TRBV4-1	.	TRBJ2-7	15	CASSQATTGSYEQYF
TRBV9	.	TRBJ2-5	15	CASSSSGGWGETQYF
TRBV7-6	.	TRBJ2-1	17	CASSLVSGIKQSDEQFF
TRBV4-2	few	TRBJ2-7	15	CASSQSTPPTGEQYF
TRBV27	.	TRBJ2-7	13	CASSSGRTYEQYF
TRBV7-8	.	TRBJ1-1	14	CASSLTGTDHEAFF
TRBV15	.	TRBJ2-1	19	CATSRDPPIGTTLYNEQFF
TRBV7-9	.	TRBJ2-1	15	CASSLGSLASNEQFF
TRBV9	.	TRBJ2-3	17	CASSTRGQGPFTDTQYF
TRBV5-1	.	TRBJ2-3	16	CASTPGVGFSTDTQYF
TRBV27	.	TRBJ1-4	14	CASSRRPTNEKLFF
TRBV4-1	once	TRBJ1-1	14	CASSQVEGRSRAFF
TRBV9	.	TRBJ2-7	12	CASSAGTYEQYF
TRBV19	once	TRBJ2-1	15	CASSIVGSGMEGQFF
TRBV2	.	TRBJ2-7	16	CASSEPQAVYQYEQYF
TRBV4-1	.	TRBJ1-2	14	CASSQESGGYGYTF
TRBV9	.	TRBJ2-5	14	CASSVAASEETQYF
TRBV30	.	TRBJ2-1	16	CAWSVSRSNPSNEQFF
TRBV30	.	TRBJ2-7	13	CAWSAPGGYEQYF
TRBV5-1	.	TRBJ2-7	16	CASSASPGQGAYEQYF
TRBV27	once	TRBJ2-1	15	CASSLSPSGSGEQFF
TRBV6-6	.	TRBJ2-7	14	CASSYSAGSYEQYF
TRBV4-2	.	TRBJ2-3	12	CASSRRADTQYF